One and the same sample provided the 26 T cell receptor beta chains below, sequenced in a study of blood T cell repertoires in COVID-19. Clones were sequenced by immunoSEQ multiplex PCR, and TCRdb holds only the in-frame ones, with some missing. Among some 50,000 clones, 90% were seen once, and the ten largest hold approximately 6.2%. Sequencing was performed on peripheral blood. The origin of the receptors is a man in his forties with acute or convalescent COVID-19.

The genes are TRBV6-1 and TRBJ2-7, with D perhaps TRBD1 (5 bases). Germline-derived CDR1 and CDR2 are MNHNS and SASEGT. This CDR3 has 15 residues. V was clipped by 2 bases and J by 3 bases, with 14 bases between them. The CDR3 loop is CASSESPGKGYEQYF. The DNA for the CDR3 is TGTGCCAGCAGTGAAAGCCCAGGGAAGGGCTACGAGCAGTACTTC.

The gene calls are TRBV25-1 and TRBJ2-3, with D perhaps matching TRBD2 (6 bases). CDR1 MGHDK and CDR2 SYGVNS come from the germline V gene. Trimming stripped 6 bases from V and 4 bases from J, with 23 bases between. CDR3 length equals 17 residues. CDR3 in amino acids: CASSPTLGGDRPDTQYF. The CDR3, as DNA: TGTGCCAGCAGCCCTACCTTGGGGGGAGATCGCCCAGATACGCAGTATTTT.

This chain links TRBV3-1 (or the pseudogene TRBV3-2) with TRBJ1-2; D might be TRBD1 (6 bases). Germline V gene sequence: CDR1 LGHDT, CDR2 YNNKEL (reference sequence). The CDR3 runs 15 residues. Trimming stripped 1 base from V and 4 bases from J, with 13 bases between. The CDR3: CASSQAGGNSYGYTF. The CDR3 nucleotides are TGTGCCAGCAGCCAAGCTGGGGGCAATAGCTATGGCTACACCTTC.

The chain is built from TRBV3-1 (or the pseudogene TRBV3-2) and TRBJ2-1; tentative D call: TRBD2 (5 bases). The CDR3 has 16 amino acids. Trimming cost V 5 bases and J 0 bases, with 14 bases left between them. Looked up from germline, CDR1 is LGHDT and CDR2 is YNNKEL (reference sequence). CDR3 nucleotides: TGTGCCAGCAGCGCACCTAGCTCCAGCTCCTACAATGAGCAGTTCTTC. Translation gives CASSAPSSSSYNEQFF.

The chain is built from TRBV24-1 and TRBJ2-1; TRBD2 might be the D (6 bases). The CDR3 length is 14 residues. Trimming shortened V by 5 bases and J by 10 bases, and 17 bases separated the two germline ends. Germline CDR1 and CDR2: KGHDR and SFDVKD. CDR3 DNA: TGTGCCACCAGTGGGGGCGGGACCAGATTAGAGCAGTTCTTC. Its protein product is CATSGGGTRLEQFF.

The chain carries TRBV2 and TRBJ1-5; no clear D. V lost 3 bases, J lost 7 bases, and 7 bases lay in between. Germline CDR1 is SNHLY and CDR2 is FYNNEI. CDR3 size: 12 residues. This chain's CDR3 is CASSDTRQPQHF. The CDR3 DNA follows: TGTGCCAGCAGTGATACGAGGCAGCCCCAGCATTTT.

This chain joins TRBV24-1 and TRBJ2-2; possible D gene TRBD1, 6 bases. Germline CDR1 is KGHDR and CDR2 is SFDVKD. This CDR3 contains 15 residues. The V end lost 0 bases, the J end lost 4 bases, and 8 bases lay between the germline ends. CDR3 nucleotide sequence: TGTGCCACCAGTGATTTGGGGACACCCACCGGGGAGCTGTTTTTT. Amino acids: CATSDLGTPTGELFF.

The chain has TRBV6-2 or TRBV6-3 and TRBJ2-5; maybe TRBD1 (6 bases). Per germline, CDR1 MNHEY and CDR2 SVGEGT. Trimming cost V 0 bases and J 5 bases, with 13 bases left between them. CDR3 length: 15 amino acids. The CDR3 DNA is TGTGCCAGCAGTTACTCGTCCAGGGGAATGGAGACCCAGTACTTC. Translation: CASSYSSRGMETQYF.

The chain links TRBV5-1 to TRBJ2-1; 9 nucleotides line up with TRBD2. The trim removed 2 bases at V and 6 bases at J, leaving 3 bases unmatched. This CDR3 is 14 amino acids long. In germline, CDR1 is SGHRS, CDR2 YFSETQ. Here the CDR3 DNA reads TGCGCCAGCAGCTTCGGGACTAGCAGCAATGAGCAGTTCTTC. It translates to CASSFGTSSNEQFF.

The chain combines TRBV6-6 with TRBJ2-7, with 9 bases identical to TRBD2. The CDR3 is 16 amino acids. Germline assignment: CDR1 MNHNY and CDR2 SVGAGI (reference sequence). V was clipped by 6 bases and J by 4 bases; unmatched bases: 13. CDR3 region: CASSSKSGRSPYEQYF. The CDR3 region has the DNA TGTGCCAGCAGCTCCAAAAGCGGGAGGTCCCCGTACGAGCAGTACTTC.

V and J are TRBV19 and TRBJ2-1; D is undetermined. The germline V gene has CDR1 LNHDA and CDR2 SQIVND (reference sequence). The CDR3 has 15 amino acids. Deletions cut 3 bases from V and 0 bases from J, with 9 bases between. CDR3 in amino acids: CASSIGSGSYNEQFF. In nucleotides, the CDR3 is TGTGCCAGTAGTATCGGGTCCGGCTCCTACAATGAGCAGTTCTTC.

Written as DNA, the CDR3 is TGTGCCAGTAGTCTCCGGGACAGCGGACTCTACGAGCAGTACTTC. Translation: CASSLRDSGLYEQYF. This chain joins TRBV19 and TRBJ2-7; 7 bases align to TRBD1. Germline V lookup: CDR1 LNHDA, CDR2 SQIVND (reference sequence). With V trimmed by 5 bases and J by 3 bases, 10 bases remained unmatched. The CDR3 is 15 amino acids.

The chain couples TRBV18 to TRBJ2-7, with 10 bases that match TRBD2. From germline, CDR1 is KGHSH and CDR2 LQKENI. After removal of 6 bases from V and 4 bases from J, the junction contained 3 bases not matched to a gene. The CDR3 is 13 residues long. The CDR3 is CASSVLAGYEQYF. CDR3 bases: TGTGCCAGCTCGGTACTAGCGGGGTACGAGCAGTACTTC.

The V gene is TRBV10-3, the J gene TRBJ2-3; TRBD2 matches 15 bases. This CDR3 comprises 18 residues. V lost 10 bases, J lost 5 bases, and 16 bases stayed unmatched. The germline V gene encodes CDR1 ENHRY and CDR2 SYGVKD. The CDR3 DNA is TGTGCCAGCAAATCGGGACTAGCGGGAGGACCGGTGAGAGATACGCAGTATTTT. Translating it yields CASKSGLAGGPVRDTQYF.

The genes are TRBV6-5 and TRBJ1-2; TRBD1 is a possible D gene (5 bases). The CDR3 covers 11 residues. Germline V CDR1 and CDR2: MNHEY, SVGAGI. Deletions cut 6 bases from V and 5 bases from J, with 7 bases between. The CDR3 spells CASRRQYGYTF. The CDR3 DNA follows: TGTGCCAGCAGACGACAGTATGGCTACACCTTC.

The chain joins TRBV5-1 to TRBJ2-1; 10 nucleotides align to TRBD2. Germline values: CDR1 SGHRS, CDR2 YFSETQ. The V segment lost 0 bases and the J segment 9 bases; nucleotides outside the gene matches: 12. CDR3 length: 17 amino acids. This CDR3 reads CASSLAIGLAGEGEQFF. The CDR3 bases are TGCGCCAGCAGCTTGGCCATAGGGCTAGCGGGAGAGGGTGAGCAGTTCTTC.

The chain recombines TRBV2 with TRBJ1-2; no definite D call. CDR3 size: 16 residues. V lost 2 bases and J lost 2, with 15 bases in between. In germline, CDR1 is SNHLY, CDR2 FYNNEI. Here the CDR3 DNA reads TGTGCCAGCAGTGAAACTAGTTCGGGCCTAAACTATGGCTACACCTTC. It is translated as CASSETSSGLNYGYTF.

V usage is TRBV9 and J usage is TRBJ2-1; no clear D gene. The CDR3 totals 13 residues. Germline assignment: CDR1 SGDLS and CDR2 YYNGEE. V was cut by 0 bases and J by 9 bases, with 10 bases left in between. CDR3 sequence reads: CASSVALGGEQFF. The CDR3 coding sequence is TGTGCCAGCAGCGTAGCTCTAGGTGGTGAGCAGTTCTTC. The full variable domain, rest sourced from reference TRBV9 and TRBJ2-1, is DSGVTQTPKHLITATGQRVTLRCSPRSGDLSVYWYQQSLDQGLQFLIQYYNGEERAKGNILERFSAQQFPDLHSELNLSSLELGDSALYFCASSVALGGEQFFGPGTRLTVL.

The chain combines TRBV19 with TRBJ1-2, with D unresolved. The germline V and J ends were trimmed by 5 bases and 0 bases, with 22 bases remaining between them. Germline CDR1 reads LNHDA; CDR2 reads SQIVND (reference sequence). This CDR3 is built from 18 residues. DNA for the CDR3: TGTGCCAGTAGTCCAAAGCCGATGGCTCGAGGGCCTAACTATGGCTACACCTTC. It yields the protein CASSPKPMARGPNYGYTF.

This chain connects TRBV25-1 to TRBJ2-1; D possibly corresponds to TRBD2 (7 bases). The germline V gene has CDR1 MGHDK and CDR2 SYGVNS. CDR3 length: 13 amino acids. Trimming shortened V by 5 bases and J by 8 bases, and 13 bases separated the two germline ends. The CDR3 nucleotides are TGTGCCAGCAGTCGGACAGCGGGGTATGAGCAGTTCTTC. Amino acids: CASSRTAGYEQFF.

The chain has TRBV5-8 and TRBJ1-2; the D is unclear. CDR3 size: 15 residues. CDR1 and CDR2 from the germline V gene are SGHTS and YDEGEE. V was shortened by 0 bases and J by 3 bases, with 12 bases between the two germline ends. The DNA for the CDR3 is TGTGCCAGCAGCTTGGTCGGGATTCGGGACTATGGCTACACCTTC. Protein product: CASSLVGIRDYGYTF.

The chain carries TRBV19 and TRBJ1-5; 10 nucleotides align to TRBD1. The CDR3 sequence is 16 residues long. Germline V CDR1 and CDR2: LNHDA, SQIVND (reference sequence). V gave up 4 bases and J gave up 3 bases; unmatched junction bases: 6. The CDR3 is CASSRRQGAHNQPQHF. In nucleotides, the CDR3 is TGTGCCAGTAGTAGGAGACAGGGGGCCCACAATCAGCCCCAGCATTTT.

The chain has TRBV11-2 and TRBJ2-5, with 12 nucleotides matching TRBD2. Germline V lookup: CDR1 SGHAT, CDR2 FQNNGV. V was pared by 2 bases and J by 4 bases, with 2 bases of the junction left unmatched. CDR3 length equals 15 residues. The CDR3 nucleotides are TGTGCCAGCAGCTTACTGGGACTAGCGGGAGAGACCCAGTACTTC. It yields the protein CASSLLGLAGETQYF.

CDR3 residues: CASSFVDRVNGYTF. The DNA of the CDR3 is TGCGCCAGCAGCTTCGTCGACAGGGTAAATGGCTACACCTTC. This sequence joins TRBV5-1 and TRBJ1-2; 7 bases match TRBD1. The germline V gene has CDR1 SGHRS and CDR2 YFSETQ. The CDR3 spans 14 residues. V lost 2 bases and J lost 6; bases outside the gene matches: 7.

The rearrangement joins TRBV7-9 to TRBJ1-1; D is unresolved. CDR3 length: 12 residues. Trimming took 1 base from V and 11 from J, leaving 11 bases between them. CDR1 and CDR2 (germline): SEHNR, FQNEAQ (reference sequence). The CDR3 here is CASSLDDNRAFF. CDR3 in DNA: TGTGCCAGCAGCTTAGATGACAATAGGGCTTTCTTT.

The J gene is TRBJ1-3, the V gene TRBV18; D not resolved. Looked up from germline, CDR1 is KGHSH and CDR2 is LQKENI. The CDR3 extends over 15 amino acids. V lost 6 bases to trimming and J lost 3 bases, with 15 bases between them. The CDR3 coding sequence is TGTGCCAGCTCGAATCTGGAGGGCATTGGAAACACCATATATTTT. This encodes CASSNLEGIGNTIYF. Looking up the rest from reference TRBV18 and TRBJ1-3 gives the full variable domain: NAGVMQNPRHLVRRRGQEARLRCSPMKGHSHVYWYRQLPEEGLKFMVYLQKENIIDESGMPKERFSAEFPKEGPSILRIQQVVRGDSAAYFCASSNLEGIGNTIYFGEGSWLTVV.